A selection of T cell receptor beta chains follows, all from one sample in a study of cytomegalovirus exposure and HLA in healthy donors. Clones were sequenced by immunoSEQ multiplex PCR, and TCRdb holds only the in-frame ones, with some missing. Found here are about 150,000 clones, around 68% of them singletons; the top ten hold about 10%. Source material: PBMCs. The receptor source for this set is a man aged 25-40 years in good health and CMV-seropositive. Both conserved end residues are part of each CDR3. A D gene is named only where the DNA matches it firmly. Only part of the rows carry a size: once, few, many, or a class if the clone is expanded.

>TRBJ2-7|17|TRBD2|TRBV27|NA
CASSSGLAGLMRDEQYF
TGTGCCAGCAGTTCGGGACTAGCGGGACTCATGCGCGACGAGCAGTACTTC
>TRBJ2-2|15|TRBD2|TRBV5-1|NA
CASSFSLAGTGELFF
TGCGCCAGCAGCTTTAGTCTAGCGGGCACCGGGGAGCTGTTTTTT
>TRBJ1-1|17|TRBD1|TRBV5-4|NA
CASSSGWTGISFAEAFF
TGTGCCAGCAGCTCTGGGTGGACAGGGATTTCGTTCGCTGAAGCTTTCTTT
>TRBJ2-5|15|NA|TRBV6-4|NA
CASSDSPGLVETQYF
TGTGCCAGCAGTGACTCCCCGGGATTAGTGGAGACCCAGTACTTC
>TRBJ1-1|13|NA|TRBV7-3|NA
CASSLSGDTEAFF
TGTGCCAGCAGCTTAAGCGGAGACACTGAAGCTTTCTTT
>TRBJ1-2|15|TRBD1|TRBV7-2|NA
CASTRGGTGDYGYTF
TGTGCCAGCACCCGAGGGGGGACAGGGGACTATGGCTACACCTTC
>TRBJ1-1|15|NA|TRBV6-5|NA
CASSYTAALATEAFF
TGTGCCAGCAGTTACACGGCAGCCTTAGCCACTGAAGCTTTCTTT
>TRBJ2-3|15|NA|TRBV9|NA
CASSPGASGTDTQYF
TGTGCCAGCAGCCCCGGAGCCAGCGGTACAGATACGCAGTATTTT
>TRBJ2-5|14|TRBD1|TRBV7-2|NA
CASRQTGGQETQYF
TGTGCCAGCAGACAAACAGGGGGTCAAGAGACCCAGTACTTC
>TRBJ2-1|15|TRBD2|TRBV4-2|NA
CASSPRLAGVNEQFF
TGTGCCAGCAGCCCCCGCCTAGCGGGAGTAAATGAGCAGTTCTTC
>TRBJ2-2|12|NA|TRBV5-4|once
CASPLNTGKLFF
TGTGCCAGCCCCCTGAACACCGGGAAGCTGTTTTTT
>TRBJ2-2|16|TRBD2|TRBV28|few
CASSLGLAGANGELFF
TGTGCCAGCAGTTTGGGACTAGCGGGAGCAAACGGGGAGCTGTTTTTT
>TRBJ2-1|12|NA|TRBV19|few
CASSPQEGEQFF
TGTGCCAGTAGCCCCCAAGAGGGTGAGCAGTTCTTC
>TRBJ2-2|15|NA|TRBV4-1|NA
CASSPQILNTGELFF
TGCGCCAGCAGCCCACAAATCCTGAACACCGGGGAGCTGTTTTTT
>TRBJ1-2|16|NA|TRBV28|NA
CASSPLGFTGDYGYTF
TGTGCCAGCAGTCCCCTTGGGTTCACCGGGGACTATGGCTACACCTTC
>TRBJ2-7|16|TRBD1|TRBV5-1|NA
CASSLAGQLNSYEQYF
TGCGCCAGCAGCTTGGCGGGACAGCTAAACTCCTACGAGCAGTACTTC
>TRBJ2-1|16|TRBD2|TRBV9|NA
CASSVAGLAGVHEQFF
TGTGCCAGCAGCGTAGCGGGACTAGCGGGAGTTCATGAGCAGTTCTTC
>TRBJ2-7|14|NA|TRBV5-1|NA
CASSMYGGSYEQYF
TGCGCCAGCAGCATGTACGGGGGTTCCTACGAGCAGTACTTC
>TRBJ1-5|17|NA|TRBV7-9|NA
CSSSLPRGGANDQPQHF
TGTTCCAGCAGCTTACCGAGGGGGGGGGCGAATGATCAGCCCCAGCATTTT
>TRBJ2-1|14|TRBD1|TRBV10-1|NA
CATSTGGSSGEQFF
TGCGCCACTTCGACAGGGGGATCGAGCGGAGAGCAGTTCTTC
>TRBJ1-6|16|TRBD1|TRBV10-2|NA
CASSLTDRVGNSPLHF
TGCGCCAGCAGTCTCACGGACAGGGTCGGTAATTCACCCCTCCACTTT
>TRBJ2-2|17|TRBD2|TRBV18|NA
CASSPLLAGAWNGELFF
TGTGCCAGCTCACCCTTGTTAGCGGGAGCGTGGAACGGGGAGCTGTTTTTT
>TRBJ2-3|17|TRBD1|TRBV11-1|few
CASSGAGTGVRTDTQYF
TGTGCCAGCAGTGGCGCCGGGACAGGGGTTCGCACAGATACGCAGTATTTT
>TRBJ2-1|14|TRBD1|TRBV5-1|NA
CASSSGTGYNEQFF
TGCGCCAGCAGCTCCGGGACAGGATACAATGAGCAGTTCTTC
>TRBJ2-7|14|NA|TRBV28|NA
CASSQSQGFYEQYF
TGTGCCAGCAGCCAAAGTCAGGGGTTCTACGAGCAGTACTTC
>TRBJ2-7|13|NA|TRBV6-5|NA
CASSEAGNYEQYF
TGTGCCAGCAGTGAAGCCGGGAACTACGAGCAGTACTTC
>TRBJ1-6|13|NA|TRBV6-1|NA
CASTAWSNSPLHF
TGTGCCAGCACCGCGTGGTCGAATTCACCCCTCCACTTT
>TRBJ2-7|15|NA|TRBV6-1|few
CASTVDGTGSYEQYF
TGTGCCAGCACAGTCGACGGTACAGGGTCCTACGAGCAGTACTTC